Included here is one TCR beta chain sequence, with context. What it binds is not known. This CDR3 is 16 amino acids long. In germline, CDR1 is MNHEY, CDR2 SVGAGI. V shed 0 bases, J shed 6 bases, and the junction held 7 bases outside the gene matches. The data originate from a study of cytomegalovirus exposure and HLA in healthy donors. TCRdb keeps only in-frame clones here, not all; method: immunoSEQ multiplex PCR. The sample carries a few hundred thousand clones, less than 95% recorded once. Overall study findings and caveats: Through in vitro validation, a few CMV-associated chains were shown to be specific for CMV antigens. Cytomegalovirus association was assigned to about 150 TCR beta chains.

This clonotype was obtained from a woman in her twenties or thirties in good health and CMV-seronegative. The V gene is TRBV6-5, the J gene TRBJ2-1; 8 bases fit TRBD2. The sequencing input was PBMCs. This chain's CDR3 is CASSYSPGRGANEQFF. In nucleotides, the CDR3 is TGTGCCAGCAGTTACTCTCCCGGGAGGGGGGCCAATGAGCAGTTCTTC.